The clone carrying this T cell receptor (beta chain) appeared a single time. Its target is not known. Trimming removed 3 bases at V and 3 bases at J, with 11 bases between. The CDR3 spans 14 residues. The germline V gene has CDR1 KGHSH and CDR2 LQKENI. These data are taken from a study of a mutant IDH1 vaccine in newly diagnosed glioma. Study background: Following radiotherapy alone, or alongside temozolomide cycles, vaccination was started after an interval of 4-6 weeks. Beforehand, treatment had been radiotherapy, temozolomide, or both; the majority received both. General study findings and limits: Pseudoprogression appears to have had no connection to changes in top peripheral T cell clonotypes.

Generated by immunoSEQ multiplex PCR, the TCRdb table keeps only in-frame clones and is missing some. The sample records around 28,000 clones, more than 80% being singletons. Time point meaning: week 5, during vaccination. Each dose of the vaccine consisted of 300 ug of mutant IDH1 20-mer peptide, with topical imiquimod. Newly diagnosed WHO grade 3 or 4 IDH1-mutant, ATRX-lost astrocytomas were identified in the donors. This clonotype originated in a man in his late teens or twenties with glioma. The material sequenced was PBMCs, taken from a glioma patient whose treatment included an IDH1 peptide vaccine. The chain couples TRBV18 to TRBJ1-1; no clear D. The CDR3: CASSPNGRYTEAFF. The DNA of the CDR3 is TGTGCCAGCTCACCGAACGGGAGGTACACTGAAGCTTTCTTT. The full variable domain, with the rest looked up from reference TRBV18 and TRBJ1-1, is NAGVMQNPRHLVRRRGQEARLRCSPMKGHSHVYWYRQLPEEGLKFMVYLQKENIIDESGMPKERFSAEFPKEGPSILRIQQVVRGDSAAYFCASSPNGRYTEAFFGQGTRLTVV.